The 24 T cell receptor beta chains listed next were all sequenced from one sample in a study of blood T cell repertoires in COVID-19. Clones were sequenced by immunoSEQ multiplex PCR, and TCRdb holds only the in-frame ones, with some missing. The sample contains fewer than 100,000 clones, around nine tenths of which appear only once. Sequenced sample: peripheral blood. The source of these receptors is a man between 50 and 59 years old with acute or convalescent COVID-19.

The rearrangement joins TRBV5-1 to TRBJ2-2; 7 bases match TRBD1. Germline values: CDR1 SGHRS, CDR2 YFSETQ. V shed 2 bases, J shed 1 base, and the junction held 2 bases outside the gene matches. CDR3 length: 15 amino acids. CDR3 coding DNA: TGCGCCAGCAGCTTCCGACAGGGGAACACCGGGGAGCTGTTTTTT. This codes for CASSFRQGNTGELFF.

This clone was recorded a few times. The rearrangement uses TRBV4-2 and TRBJ2-3, with D tentatively TRBD2 (6 bases). This CDR3 contains 14 residues. Deletions cut 7 bases from V and 4 bases from J, with 15 bases between. CDR1 and CDR2 (germline): LGHNA, YNFKEQ. The CDR3 loop is CASTAGREADTQYF. CDR3 DNA: TGTGCCAGCACGGCTGGGCGGGAAGCAGATACGCAGTATTTT.

This chain links TRBV20-1 with TRBJ2-1, with TRBD2 matching 8 bases. The germline V gene has CDR1 DFQATT and CDR2 SNEGSKA (reference sequence). V was clipped by 3 bases and J by 7 bases; unmatched bases: 11. There are 15 residues in the CDR3. CDR3: CSASHPKREGNEQFF. CDR3 nucleotide sequence: TGCAGTGCTAGTCACCCTAAACGGGAGGGGAATGAGCAGTTCTTC.

The genes are TRBV2 and TRBJ1-5; 7 nucleotides match TRBD1. The length of the CDR3 is 13 residues. Trimming took 4 bases from V and 4 from J; bases not matched to a gene: 1. Germline CDR1 and CDR2: SNHLY and FYNNEI. Here the CDR3 DNA reads TGTGCCAGCAGTGCGGACAGGAATCAGCCCCAGCATTTT. It codes for CASSADRNQPQHF.

The gene calls are TRBV6-5 and TRBJ1-2; TRBD1 aligns across 12 bases. Unmatched junction bases numbered 7, after V lost 0 bases and J lost 8 bases. There are 16 residues in the CDR3. Germline CDR1 reads MNHEY; CDR2 reads SVGAGI. The CDR3 DNA sequence: TGTGCCAGCAGTTACTCCGGGACAGGGGGCGCGAAGGGCTACACCTTC. This encodes CASSYSGTGGAKGYTF.

This chain connects TRBV7-3 to TRBJ2-7; 7 positions match TRBD2. This CDR3 is built from 14 residues. CDR1 and CDR2 (germline): SGHTA, FQGTGA. V was clipped by 5 bases and J by 4 bases; unmatched bases: 8. The CDR3, as DNA: TGTGCCAGCAGCCCCGGGGGAGGGCTATACGAGCAGTACTTC. Its protein product is CASSPGGGLYEQYF.

CDR3 bases: TGTGCCAGCAGCCCCGAGGACAGGGGGCGTTGGTCCTACAATGAGCAGTTCTTC. Translating it yields CASSPEDRGRWSYNEQFF. The chain is built from TRBV7-3 and TRBJ2-1; 11 nucleotides agree with TRBD1. This CDR3 has 18 residues. The germline gives CDR1 SGHTA, CDR2 FQGTGA. V trimming: 5 bases; J trimming: 1 base; junction bases outside the gene matches: 10.

The chain couples TRBV3-1 (or the pseudogene TRBV3-2) to TRBJ1-6, with D tentatively TRBD1 (6 bases). Germline V gene sequence: CDR1 LGHDT, CDR2 YNNKEL (reference sequence). V was trimmed by 7 bases and J by 7 bases, leaving 14 bases between them. The CDR3 spans 14 residues. The CDR3 here is CASMKRGANSPLHF. DNA for the CDR3: TGTGCCAGCATGAAGCGGGGGGCGAATTCACCCCTCCACTTT.

The chain joins TRBV7-9 to TRBJ2-7; 8 positions agree with TRBD1. Germline CDR1 reads SEHNR; CDR2 reads FQNEAQ (reference sequence). V was pared by 3 bases and J by 0 bases, with 7 bases of the junction left unmatched. This CDR3 has 16 amino acids. The CDR3 nucleotides are TGTGCCAGCAGCTTCCCTCCGGACAGGGTCTCCTACGAGCAGTACTTC. Protein: CASSFPPDRVSYEQYF.

The rearrangement links TRBV7-2 to TRBJ2-7; TRBD1 might be the D (5 bases). Germline lookup yields CDR1 SGHTA and CDR2 FQGNSA. The CDR3 is 15 amino acids. Trimming removed 1 base at V and 3 bases at J, with 13 bases between. The CDR3 sequence is CASSLVGQPSYEQYF. CDR3 nucleotide sequence: TGTGCCAGCAGCTTAGTGGGGCAGCCCAGCTACGAGCAGTACTTC.

The V and J genes are TRBV5-1 and TRBJ2-3, with 11 bases lining up with TRBD2. CDR3 length: 22 amino acids. The germline V gene encodes CDR1 SGHRS and CDR2 YFSETQ. V shed 0 bases and J 7 bases; nucleotides not matched to a gene: 25. The chain's CDR3 is CASSLVNSRTGLAEAGGYTQYF. The CDR3 DNA is TGCGCCAGCAGCTTGGTTAATTCTCGGACGGGACTAGCGGAAGCTGGGGGGTATACGCAGTATTTT.

Only one count was recorded for this clone. The chain links TRBV4-1 to TRBJ2-1, with 9 bases identical to TRBD2. V was clipped by 4 bases and J by 2 bases; unmatched bases: 3. Germline values: CDR1 MGHRA, CDR2 YSYEKL. The CDR3 is made up of 15 amino acids. CDR3 region: CASSPGLAPYNEQFF. As DNA, the CDR3 is TGCGCCAGCAGCCCGGGACTAGCCCCCTACAATGAGCAGTTCTTC.

This chain links TRBV24-1 with TRBJ2-4; TRBD1 matches 8 bases. The germline V gene has CDR1 KGHDR and CDR2 SFDVKD. This CDR3 contains 17 residues. V gave up 4 bases and J gave up 3 bases; unmatched junction bases: 10. CDR3 amino acids: CATSEPAGTGYKNIQYF. The CDR3 nucleotides read TGTGCCACCAGTGAGCCGGCGGGGACAGGATACAAAAACATTCAGTACTTC.

The chain combines TRBV7-9 with TRBJ2-1; 7 bases match TRBD2. The trim removed 2 bases at V and 7 bases at J, leaving 2 bases unmatched. The CDR3 runs to 13 residues. Germline assignment: CDR1 SEHNR and CDR2 FQNEAQ (reference sequence). The DNA for the CDR3 is TGTGCCAGCAGCTTAAGTAGCGGGAATGAGCAGTTCTTC. The encoded protein is CASSLSSGNEQFF.

The rearrangement joins TRBV4-2 to TRBJ2-1; 10 nucleotides match TRBD2. Trimming removed 4 bases from V and 6 bases from J; junction bases left unmatched: 12. The CDR3 extends over 17 amino acids. The germline CDR1 and CDR2 sequences are LGHNA and YNFKEQ. The CDR3 loop is CASSRFTAGGGSNEQFF. In DNA form, the CDR3 reads TGTGCCAGCAGCCGTTTTACAGCGGGAGGGGGAAGCAATGAGCAGTTCTTC.

The rearrangement links TRBV7-9 to TRBJ1-4; D remains unclear. V lost 6 bases and J lost 7, with 15 bases in between. Germline CDR1 SEHNR, CDR2 FQNEAQ (reference sequence). The CDR3 is 14 residues long. The CDR3 reads CASSQTAVGEKLFF. The CDR3, as DNA: TGTGCCAGCAGTCAAACAGCGGTGGGTGAAAAACTGTTTTTT.

V is TRBV3-1 (or the pseudogene TRBV3-2) and J is TRBJ1-1, with unresolved D. Germline CDR1 reads LGHDT; CDR2 reads YNNKEL (reference sequence). CDR3 length: 16 amino acids. The V gene lost 0 bases and the J gene lost 1 base, with 12 bases spanning the gap. The CDR3 loop reads CASSQESRLQNTEAFF. The CDR3 DNA reads as TGTGCCAGCAGCCAAGAATCCCGACTGCAGAACACTGAAGCTTTCTTT.

The V call is TRBV5-4, the J call TRBJ1-2; the D gene is possibly TRBD1 (6 bases). V lost 7 bases and J 4 bases, leaving 20 bases between the germline ends. This CDR3 region has 15 residues. CDR1 is SGHNT and CDR2 is YYREEE in the germline V gene (reference sequence). CDR3 coding DNA: TGTGCCAGCTCCCTGGGGGGGGCGCAGAGCTATGGCTACACCTTC. It codes for CASSLGGAQSYGYTF.

The J gene is TRBJ1-2, the V gene TRBV19; 11 bases align to TRBD1. This CDR3 comprises 16 residues. Germline assignment: CDR1 LNHDA and CDR2 SQIVND (reference sequence). With V trimmed by 5 bases and J by 4 bases, 9 bases remained unmatched. The CDR3 loop is CASSPGTGGVSYGYTF. CDR3 in DNA: TGTGCCAGTAGTCCAGGGACAGGGGGTGTTTCCTATGGCTACACCTTC.

The chain couples TRBV2 to TRBJ1-5; 10 bases agree with TRBD1. The ends lost 8 bases at V and 6 bases at J; junction bases unmatched: 4. Germline V gives CDR1 SNHLY, CDR2 FYNNEI. The CDR3 length is 13 residues. The CDR3 nucleotides read TGTGCCAGCGAAGGGGACAGGGGTCAGCCCCAGCATTTT. Protein: CASEGDRGQPQHF.

The gene calls are TRBV5-6 and TRBJ2-2, with 9 bases identical to TRBD2. Germline CDR1 reads SGHDT; CDR2 reads YYEEEE. V shed 4 bases, J shed 8 bases, and the junction held 15 bases outside the gene matches. The CDR3 is 17 amino acids. This chain's CDR3 is CASSLQGLAEPRGELFF. CDR3 DNA sequence: TGTGCCAGCAGCCTCCAGGGACTAGCAGAGCCCAGAGGGGAGCTGTTTTTT.

J is TRBJ2-3 and V is TRBV7-2; 11 nucleotides agree with TRBD2. Germline CDR1 SGHTA, CDR2 FQGNSA. The CDR3 consists of 17 residues. The V segment lost 5 bases and the J segment 5 bases; nucleotides outside the gene matches: 12. CDR3 protein: CASSQTSGVYQVDTQYF. CDR3 sequence (DNA): TGTGCCAGCAGCCAGACTAGCGGGGTATATCAAGTAGATACGCAGTATTTT.

This chain links TRBV7-2 with TRBJ2-3; 7 bases are a match to TRBD2. Trimming cost V 0 bases and J 1 base; bases outside gene matches: 7. The CDR3 has 17 amino acids. Per the germline V gene, CDR1 is SGHTA and CDR2 is FQGNSA. CDR3 coding DNA: TGTGCCAGCAGCTTAGCGGGAGGGAGGTCTCGCACAGATACGCAGTATTTT. As protein: CASSLAGGRSRTDTQYF.

The chain has TRBV4-1 and TRBJ1-1; 7 bases are a match to TRBD1. V lost 4 bases and J lost 3; bases outside the gene matches: 2. CDR3 length equals 13 residues. Germline lookup yields CDR1 MGHRA and CDR2 YSYEKL. The CDR3 DNA reads TGCGCCAGCAGCCGAGGACAGGACACTGAAGCTTTCTTT. This sequence encodes CASSRGQDTEAFF.